A selection of T cell receptor beta chains follows, all from one sample in a study of T cell clonotyping in hematopoietic cell transplantation. The protocol was immunoSEQ multiplex PCR, while the TCRdb copy is restricted to in-frame clones and leaves out a portion. Of more than 9,000 clones in the sample, around 86% were seen once. This sample comprised peripheral blood mononuclear cells, obtained before stem cell transplant. The receptors were gathered from a woman between 45 and 65 years old with chronic myeloid leukemia. Some clones in this sample may be carry-over from other donors' samples. Each CDR3 is given with its conserved first and last residue. Fields, in order: J gene, V gene, clone size, D gene, CDR3 DNA, CDR3 protein. The D gene is left open where the match is weak. Clone size, where shown, is once, few, many, or a class for clones that have expanded.

J: TRBJ2-5; V: TRBV30; size: .; D: .; DNA: TGTGCCTGGAGTGTAGGCAGGGCGAGGGAGACCCAGTACTTC; CDR3: CAWSVGRARETQYF
J: TRBJ2-1; V: TRBV6-4; size: .; D: TRBD2; DNA: TGTGCCAGCAGTGAGGGCGGGAGGGCCGATAGTGAGCAGTTCTTC; CDR3: CASSEGGRADSEQFF
J: TRBJ2-1; V: TRBV5-8; size: .; D: .; DNA: TGTGCCAGCGCCTCGGAACAAAATCCCTACAATGAGCAGTTCTTC; CDR3: CASASEQNPYNEQFF
J: TRBJ1-1; V: TRBV2; size: .; D: .; DNA: TGTGCCAGTACAGAAGGGAACACTGAAGCTTTCTTT; CDR3: CASTEGNTEAFF
J: TRBJ2-2; V: TRBV9; size: .; D: TRBD2; DNA: TGTGCCAGCAGCGGACTAGCGATAGACGGGGAGCTGTTTTTT; CDR3: CASSGLAIDGELFF
J: TRBJ2-7; V: TRBV6-1; size: .; D: TRBD1; DNA: TGTGCCAGCAGGGACAGGATCGATCCCTTAAAGCAGTACTTC; CDR3: CASRDRIDPLKQYF
J: TRBJ1-2; V: TRBV4-3; size: few; D: .; DNA: TGCGCCAGCAGCCAAGAGACAGGATTATATGGCTACACCTTC; CDR3: CASSQETGLYGYTF
J: TRBJ2-1; V: TRBV5-6; size: .; D: .; DNA: TGTGCCAGCAGCTTTTCAACGGGGACGTACAATGAGCAGTTCTTC; CDR3: CASSFSTGTYNEQFF
J: TRBJ2-7; V: TRBV6-5; size: once; D: TRBD2; DNA: TGTGCCAGCAGCCTAGGACTAGCGGGAGCCGAGCAGTACTTC; CDR3: CASSLGLAGAEQYF
J: TRBJ2-2; V: TRBV19; size: .; D: TRBD1; DNA: TGTGCCAGTAGTATGCTTGGACAGGTCACCGGGGAGCTGTTTTTT; CDR3: CASSMLGQVTGELFF
J: TRBJ2-3; V: TRBV6-1; size: .; D: TRBD1; DNA: TGTGCCAGCAGTGGGACAGGGCCCGCTAGCACAGATACGCAGTATTTT; CDR3: CASSGTGPASTDTQYF
J: TRBJ2-3; V: TRBV7-2; size: .; D: TRBD2; DNA: TGTGCCAGCCGCCGGAAAGCGGGAGGGGTAGATACGCAGTATTTT; CDR3: CASRRKAGGVDTQYF
J: TRBJ2-3; V: TRBV11-3; size: .; D: TRBD1; DNA: TGTGCCAGCAGCCAAGGACAGGGAGGTACAGATACGCAGTATTTT; CDR3: CASSQGQGGTDTQYF
J: TRBJ1-3; V: TRBV28; size: .; D: .; DNA: TGTGCCAGCAGTTTCCAGGGTGATGGAAACACCATATATTTT; CDR3: CASSFQGDGNTIYF
J: TRBJ2-1; V: TRBV28; size: .; D: TRBD1; DNA: TGTGCCAGCAGACCACAGGGGTCCTCCTACAATGAGCAGTTCTTC; CDR3: CASRPQGSSYNEQFF
J: TRBJ2-7; V: TRBV5-4; size: .; D: TRBD1; DNA: TGTGCCAGCAGCTTGGGAACGGACAGGGACGAGCAGTACTTC; CDR3: CASSLGTDRDEQYF
J: TRBJ2-1; V: TRBV28; size: .; D: .; DNA: TGTGCCAGCAGCTGGGGTAGGGCCGAGCAGTTCTTC; CDR3: CASSWGRAEQFF
J: TRBJ2-7; V: TRBV4-2; size: .; D: .; DNA: TGTGCCAGCAGCCAAGGACCCTCTGACGAGCAGTACTTC; CDR3: CASSQGPSDEQYF
J: TRBJ2-5; V: TRBV5-1; size: .; D: .; DNA: TGCGCCAGCAGCTTGATGGCAGGGGCGCAAGAGACCCAGTACTTC; CDR3: CASSLMAGAQETQYF
J: TRBJ2-3; V: TRBV29-1; size: .; D: TRBD2; DNA: TGCAGCGTTGCCGCCCTAGCGGGAGTCCTCCTCGATACGCAGTATTTT; CDR3: CSVAALAGVLLDTQYF
J: TRBJ2-2; V: TRBV4-1; size: .; D: TRBD2; DNA: TGCGCCAGCAGCTATACCAATGTAGCGGGAGGATTAGGCACCGGGGAGCTGTTTTTT; CDR3: CASSYTNVAGGLGTGELFF
J: TRBJ2-3; V: TRBV28; size: once; D: TRBD2; DNA: TGTGCCAGCAGTCCTAGCGGGAGGGAAGATACGCAGTATTTT; CDR3: CASSPSGREDTQYF
J: TRBJ2-1; V: TRBV4-3; size: .; D: .; DNA: TGCGCCAGCAGCCAAGATCAAGAGCGGAGCTCCTACAATGAGCAGTTCTTC; CDR3: CASSQDQERSSYNEQFF
J: TRBJ2-7; V: TRBV10-2; size: .; D: .; DNA: TGCGCCAGCGGGATCGATTACGAGCAGTACTTC; CDR3: CASGIDYEQYF
J: TRBJ2-5; V: TRBV7-2; size: few; D: TRBD2; DNA: TGTGCCAGCAGCTGGGGACTAGCGGGAGAGACCCAGTACTTC; CDR3: CASSWGLAGETQYF
J: TRBJ2-1; V: TRBV2; size: .; D: TRBD2; DNA: TGTGCCAGCAGACGACTAGCGGGATTTATACATGAGCAGTTCTTC; CDR3: CASRRLAGFIHEQFF
J: TRBJ2-1; V: TRBV4-2; size: .; D: TRBD2; DNA: TGTGCCAGCAGCCAAGTAGCGGGAGGGCAATACAATGAGCAGTTCTTC; CDR3: CASSQVAGGQYNEQFF
J: TRBJ2-5; V: TRBV7-6; size: .; D: .; DNA: TGTGCCAGCAGCTTAGTTCTGGAACCTGGGAGTCCCCAGTACTTC; CDR3: CASSLVLEPGSPQYF
J: TRBJ2-3; V: TRBV11-2; size: .; D: TRBD2; DNA: TGTGCCAGCAGCTTAGGGTGGGCTGGGCGGGGGACAGATACGCAGTATTTT; CDR3: CASSLGWAGRGTDTQYF
J: TRBJ2-5; V: TRBV28; size: .; D: TRBD2; DNA: TGTGCCAGCACCTCGGGACTAGCGGGTGTGGAGACCCAGTACTTC; CDR3: CASTSGLAGVETQYF
J: TRBJ2-1; V: TRBV11-2; size: .; D: TRBD2; DNA: TGTGCCAGCAGCAAAACGGGACTAGCGGGAGTAAATGAGCAGTTCTTC; CDR3: CASSKTGLAGVNEQFF
J: TRBJ2-2; V: TRBV11-2; size: .; D: TRBD2; DNA: TGTGCCAGCAGCGTTTCCAGGGGGCTAGCGGGAGATCGGACCGGGGAGCTGTTTTTT; CDR3: CASSVSRGLAGDRTGELFF
J: TRBJ1-1; V: TRBV6-1; size: .; D: .; DNA: TGTGCCAGCAGTGCGGGGCCGAACACTGAAGCTTTCTTT; CDR3: CASSAGPNTEAFF
J: TRBJ2-7; V: TRBV5-5; size: .; D: .; DNA: TGTGCCAGCAGCTTAGAACCACCCTCCTCCTACGAGCAGTACTTC; CDR3: CASSLEPPSSYEQYF
J: TRBJ2-2; V: TRBV25-1; size: .; D: .; DNA: TGTGCCAGCAGTGATATAGAAGGCGGTGCGAACACCGGGGAGCTGTTTTTT; CDR3: CASSDIEGGANTGELFF
J: TRBJ2-1; V: TRBV5-6; size: once; D: TRBD2; DNA: TGTGCCAGCAGGGGACTAGTCAATGAGCAGTTCTTC; CDR3: CASRGLVNEQFF
J: TRBJ2-7; V: TRBV2; size: once; D: .; DNA: TGTGCCAGCAGTGATCTCACTCCCTACGAGCAGTACTTC; CDR3: CASSDLTPYEQYF
J: TRBJ1-2; V: TRBV28; size: .; D: .; DNA: TGTGCCAGCAGTTTGGCGGGGCCCGGTGGCTACACCTTC; CDR3: CASSLAGPGGYTF